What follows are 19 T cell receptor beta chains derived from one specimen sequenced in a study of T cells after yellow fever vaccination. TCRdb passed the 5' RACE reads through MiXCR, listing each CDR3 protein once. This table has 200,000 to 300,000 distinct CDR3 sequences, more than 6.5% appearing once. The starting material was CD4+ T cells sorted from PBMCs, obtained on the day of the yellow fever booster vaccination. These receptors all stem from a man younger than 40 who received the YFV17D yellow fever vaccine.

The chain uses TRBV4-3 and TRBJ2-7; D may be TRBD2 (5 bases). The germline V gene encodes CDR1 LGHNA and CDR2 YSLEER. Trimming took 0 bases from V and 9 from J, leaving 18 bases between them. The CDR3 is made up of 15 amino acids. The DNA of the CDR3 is TGCGCCAGCAGCCAAGAGTATATGACGGCCGGGGTGCAGTACTTC. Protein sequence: CASSQEYMTAGVQYF.

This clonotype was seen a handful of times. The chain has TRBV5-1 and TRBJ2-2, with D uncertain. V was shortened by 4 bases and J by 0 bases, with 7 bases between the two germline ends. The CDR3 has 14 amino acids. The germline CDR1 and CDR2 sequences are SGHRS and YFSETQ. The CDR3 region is CASSTVSNTGELFF. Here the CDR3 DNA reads TGCGCCAGCAGCACGGTCTCGAACACCGGGGAGCTGTTTTTT.

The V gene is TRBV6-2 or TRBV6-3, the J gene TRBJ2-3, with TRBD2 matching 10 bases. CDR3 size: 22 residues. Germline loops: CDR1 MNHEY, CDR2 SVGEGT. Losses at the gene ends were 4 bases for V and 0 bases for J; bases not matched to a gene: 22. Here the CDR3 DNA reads TGTGCCAGCAGTTTTTCGAGGGCAGTTGGACTAGCGGAGCGTACTAGCACAGATACGCAGTATTTT. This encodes CASSFSRAVGLAERTSTDTQYF.

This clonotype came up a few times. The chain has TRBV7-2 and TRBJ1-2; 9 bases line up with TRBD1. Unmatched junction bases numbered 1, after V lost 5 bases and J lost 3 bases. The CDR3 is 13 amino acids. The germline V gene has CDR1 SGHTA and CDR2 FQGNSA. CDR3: CASSRDRDYGYTF. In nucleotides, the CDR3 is TGTGCCAGCAGCAGGGACAGGGACTATGGCTACACCTTC.

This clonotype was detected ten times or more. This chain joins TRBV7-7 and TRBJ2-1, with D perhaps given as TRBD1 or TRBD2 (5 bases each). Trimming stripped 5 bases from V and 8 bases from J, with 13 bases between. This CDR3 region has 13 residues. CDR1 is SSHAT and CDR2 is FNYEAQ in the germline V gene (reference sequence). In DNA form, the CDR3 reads TGTGCCAGCAGCATCGCTAGGGGAGATGAGCAGTTCTTC. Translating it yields CASSIARGDEQFF.

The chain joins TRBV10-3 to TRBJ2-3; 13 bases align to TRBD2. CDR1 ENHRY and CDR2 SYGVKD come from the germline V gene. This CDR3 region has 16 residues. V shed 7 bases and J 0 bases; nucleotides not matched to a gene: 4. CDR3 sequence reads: CAITGTSGTSTDTQYF. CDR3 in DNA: TGTGCCATCACCGGGACTAGCGGGACCAGCACAGATACGCAGTATTTT.

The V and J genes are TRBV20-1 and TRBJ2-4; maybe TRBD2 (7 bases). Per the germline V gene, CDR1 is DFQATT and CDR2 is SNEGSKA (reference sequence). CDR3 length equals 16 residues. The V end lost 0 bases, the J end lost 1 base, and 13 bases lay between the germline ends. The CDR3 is CSAREGPGGAKNIQYF. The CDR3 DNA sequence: TGCAGTGCTAGAGAGGGCCCGGGGGGCGCCAAAAACATTCAGTACTTC.

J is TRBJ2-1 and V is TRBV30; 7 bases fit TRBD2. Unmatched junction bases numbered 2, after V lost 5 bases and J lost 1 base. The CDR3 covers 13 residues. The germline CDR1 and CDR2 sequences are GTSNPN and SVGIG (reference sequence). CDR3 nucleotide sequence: TGTGCCTGGCTAGCGGAATCCTACAATGAGCAGTTCTTC. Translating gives CAWLAESYNEQFF.

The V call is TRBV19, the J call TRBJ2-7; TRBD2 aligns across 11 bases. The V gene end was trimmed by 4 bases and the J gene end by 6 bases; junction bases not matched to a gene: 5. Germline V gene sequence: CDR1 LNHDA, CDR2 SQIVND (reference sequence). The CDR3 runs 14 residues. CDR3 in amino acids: CASSTLAGESEQYF. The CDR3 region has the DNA TGTGCCAGTAGTACACTAGCGGGAGAGTCCGAGCAGTACTTC.

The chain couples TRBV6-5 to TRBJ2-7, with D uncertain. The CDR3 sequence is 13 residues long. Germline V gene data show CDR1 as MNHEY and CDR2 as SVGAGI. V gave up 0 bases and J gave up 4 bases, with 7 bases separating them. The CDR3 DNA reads TGTGCCAGCAGTTACTCGGGTCATTACGAGCAGTACTTC. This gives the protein CASSYSGHYEQYF.

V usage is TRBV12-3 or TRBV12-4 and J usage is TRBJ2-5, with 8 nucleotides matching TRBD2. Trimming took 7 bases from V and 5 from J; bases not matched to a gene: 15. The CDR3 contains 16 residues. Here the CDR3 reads CASTNGGGRASETQYF. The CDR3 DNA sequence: TGTGCCAGCACCAACGGGGGGGGGAGGGCCTCGGAGACCCAGTACTTC.

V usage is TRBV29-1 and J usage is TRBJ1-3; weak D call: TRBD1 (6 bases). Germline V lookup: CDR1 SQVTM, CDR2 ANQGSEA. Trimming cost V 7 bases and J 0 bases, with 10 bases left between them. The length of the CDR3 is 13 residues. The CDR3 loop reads CSAQGISGNTIYF. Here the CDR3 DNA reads TGCAGCGCGCAGGGGATCTCTGGAAACACCATATATTTT.

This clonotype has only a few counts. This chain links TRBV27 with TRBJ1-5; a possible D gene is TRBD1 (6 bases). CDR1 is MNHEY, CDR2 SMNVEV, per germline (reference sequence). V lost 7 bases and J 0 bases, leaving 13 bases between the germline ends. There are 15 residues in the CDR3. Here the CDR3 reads CASKSDRNSNQPQHF. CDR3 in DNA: TGTGCCAGCAAGAGCGACAGGAATAGCAATCAGCCCCAGCATTTT.

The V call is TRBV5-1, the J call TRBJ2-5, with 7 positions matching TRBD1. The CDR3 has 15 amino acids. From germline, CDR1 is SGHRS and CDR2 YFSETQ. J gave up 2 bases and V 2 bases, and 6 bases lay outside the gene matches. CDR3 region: CASSLIQGEQETQYF. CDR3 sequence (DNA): TGCGCCAGCAGCTTAATCCAGGGGGAACAAGAGACCCAGTACTTC. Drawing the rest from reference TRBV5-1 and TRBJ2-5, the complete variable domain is KAGVTQTPRYLIKTRGQQVTLSCSPISGHRSVSWYQQTPGQGLQFLFEYFSETQRNKGNFPGRFSGRQFSNSRSEMNVSTLELGDSALYLCASSLIQGEQETQYFGPGTRLLVL.

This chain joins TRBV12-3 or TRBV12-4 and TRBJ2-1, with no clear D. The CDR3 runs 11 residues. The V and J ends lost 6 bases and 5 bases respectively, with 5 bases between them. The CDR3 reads CASRTHNEQFF. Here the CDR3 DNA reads TGTGCCAGCAGGACTCACAATGAGCAGTTCTTC.

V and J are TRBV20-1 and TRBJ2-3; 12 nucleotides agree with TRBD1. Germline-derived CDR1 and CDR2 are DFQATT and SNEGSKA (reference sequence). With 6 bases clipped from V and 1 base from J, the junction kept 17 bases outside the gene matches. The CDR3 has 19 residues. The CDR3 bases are TGCAGTGCGAACAATGCCGGGGGACAGGGGGCCGGCCGCACAGATACGCAGTATTTT. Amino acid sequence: CSANNAGGQGAGRTDTQYF.

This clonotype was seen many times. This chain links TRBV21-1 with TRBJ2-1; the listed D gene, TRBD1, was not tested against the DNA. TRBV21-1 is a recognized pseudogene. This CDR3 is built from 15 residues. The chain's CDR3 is CASSIGHPPWWEQFF. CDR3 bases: TGTGCCAGCAGCATCGGACACCCCCCATGGTGGGAGCAGTTCTTC.

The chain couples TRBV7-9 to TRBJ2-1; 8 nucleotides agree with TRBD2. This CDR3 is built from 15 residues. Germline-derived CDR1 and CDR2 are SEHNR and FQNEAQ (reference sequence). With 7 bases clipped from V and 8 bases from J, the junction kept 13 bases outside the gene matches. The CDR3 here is CASTLGDSGTDEQFF. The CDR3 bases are TGTGCCAGCACCCTCGGTGATAGCGGGACGGATGAGCAGTTCTTC.

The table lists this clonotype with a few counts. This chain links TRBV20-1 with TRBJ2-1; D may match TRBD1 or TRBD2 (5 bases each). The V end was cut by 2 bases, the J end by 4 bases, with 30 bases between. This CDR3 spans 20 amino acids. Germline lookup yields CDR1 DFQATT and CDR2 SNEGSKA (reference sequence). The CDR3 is CSARSRGPGRSRGSYNEQFF. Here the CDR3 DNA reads TGCAGTGCTAGATCTAGGGGACCGGGCAGGTCCCGTGGAAGTTACAATGAGCAGTTCTTC.